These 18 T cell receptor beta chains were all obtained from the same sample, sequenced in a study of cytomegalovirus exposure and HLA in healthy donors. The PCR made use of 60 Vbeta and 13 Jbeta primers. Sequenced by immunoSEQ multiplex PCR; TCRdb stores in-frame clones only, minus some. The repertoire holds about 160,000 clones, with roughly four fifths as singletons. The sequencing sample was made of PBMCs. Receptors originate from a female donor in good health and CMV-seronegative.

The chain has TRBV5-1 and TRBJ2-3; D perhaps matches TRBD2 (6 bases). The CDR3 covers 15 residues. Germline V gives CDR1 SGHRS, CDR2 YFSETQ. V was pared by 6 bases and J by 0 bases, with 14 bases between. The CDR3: CASTLGGASTDTQYF. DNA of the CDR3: TGCGCCAGCACCCTGGGAGGTGCTAGCACAGATACGCAGTATTTT.

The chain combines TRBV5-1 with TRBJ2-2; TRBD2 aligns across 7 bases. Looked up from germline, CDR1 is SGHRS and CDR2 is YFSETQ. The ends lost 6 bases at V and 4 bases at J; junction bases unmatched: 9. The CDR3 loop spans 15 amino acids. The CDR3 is CASTRGERGTGELFF. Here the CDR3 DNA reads TGCGCCAGCACTCGGGGGGAACGGGGCACCGGGGAGCTGTTTTTT.

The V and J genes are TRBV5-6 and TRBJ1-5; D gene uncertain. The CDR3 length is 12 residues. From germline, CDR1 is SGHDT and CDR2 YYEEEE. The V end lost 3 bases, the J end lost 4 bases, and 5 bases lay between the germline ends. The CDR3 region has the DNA TGTGCCAGCAGCTCCGAGAATCAGCCCCAGCATTTT. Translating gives CASSSENQPQHF. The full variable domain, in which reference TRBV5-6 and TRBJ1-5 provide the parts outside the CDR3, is DAGVTQSPTHLIKTRGQQVTLRCSPKSGHDTVSWYQQALGQGPQFIFQYYEEEERQRGNFPDRFSGHQFPNYSSELNVNALLLGDSALYLCASSSENQPQHFGDGTRLSIL.

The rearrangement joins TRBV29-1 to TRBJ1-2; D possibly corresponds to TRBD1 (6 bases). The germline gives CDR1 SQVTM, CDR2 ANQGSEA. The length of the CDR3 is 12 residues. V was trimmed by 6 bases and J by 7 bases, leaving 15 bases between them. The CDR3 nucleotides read TGCAGCGTGGTTCAGATACAGGGTGGCTACACCTTC. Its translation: CSVVQIQGGYTF.

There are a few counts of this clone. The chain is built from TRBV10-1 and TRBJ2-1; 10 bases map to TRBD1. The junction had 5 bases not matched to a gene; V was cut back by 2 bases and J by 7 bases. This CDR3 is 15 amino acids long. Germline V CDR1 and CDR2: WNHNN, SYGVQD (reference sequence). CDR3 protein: CASSEAGQGWNEQFF. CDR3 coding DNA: TGCGCCAGCAGTGAGGCGGGACAGGGGTGGAATGAGCAGTTCTTC.

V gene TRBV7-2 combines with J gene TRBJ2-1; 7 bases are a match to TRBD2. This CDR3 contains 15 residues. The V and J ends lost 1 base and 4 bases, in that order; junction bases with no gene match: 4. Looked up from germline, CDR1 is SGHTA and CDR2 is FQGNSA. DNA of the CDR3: TGTGCCAGCAGCTTAGAGGCGGGAGCGTACAATGAGCAGTTCTTC. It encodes CASSLEAGAYNEQFF.

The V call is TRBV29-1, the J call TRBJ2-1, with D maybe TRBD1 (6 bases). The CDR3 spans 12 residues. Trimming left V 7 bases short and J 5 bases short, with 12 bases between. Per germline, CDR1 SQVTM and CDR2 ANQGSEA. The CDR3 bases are TGCAGCGGACGGGACATTAACAATGAGCAGTTCTTC. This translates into CSGRDINNEQFF.

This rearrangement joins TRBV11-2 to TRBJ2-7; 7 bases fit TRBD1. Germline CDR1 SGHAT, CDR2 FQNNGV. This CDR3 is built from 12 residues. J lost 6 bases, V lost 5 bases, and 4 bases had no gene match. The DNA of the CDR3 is TGTGCCAGCAGCCGACAGGGAGTCGAGCAGTACTTC. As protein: CASSRQGVEQYF.

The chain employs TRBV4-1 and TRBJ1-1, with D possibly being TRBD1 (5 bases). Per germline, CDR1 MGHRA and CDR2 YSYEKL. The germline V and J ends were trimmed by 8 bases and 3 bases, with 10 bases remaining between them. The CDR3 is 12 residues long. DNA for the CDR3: TGCGCCAGCTCCGCCAGGGACACTGAAGCTTTCTTT. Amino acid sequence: CASSARDTEAFF.

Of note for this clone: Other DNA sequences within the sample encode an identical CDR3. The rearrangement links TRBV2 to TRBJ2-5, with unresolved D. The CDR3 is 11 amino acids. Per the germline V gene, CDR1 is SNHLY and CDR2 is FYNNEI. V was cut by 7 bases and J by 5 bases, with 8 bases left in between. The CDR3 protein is CASMREETQYF. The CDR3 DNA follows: TGTGCCAGCATGCGCGAGGAGACCCAGTACTTC.

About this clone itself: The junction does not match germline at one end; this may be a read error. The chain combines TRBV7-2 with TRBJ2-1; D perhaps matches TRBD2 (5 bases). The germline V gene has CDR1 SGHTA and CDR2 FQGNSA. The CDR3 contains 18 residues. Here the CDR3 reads CASILDPSRLLVYSEQFF. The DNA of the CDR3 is TGTGCCAGCATCCTCGATCCTAGCCGGCTCCTGGTTTACAGTGAGCAGTTCTTC.

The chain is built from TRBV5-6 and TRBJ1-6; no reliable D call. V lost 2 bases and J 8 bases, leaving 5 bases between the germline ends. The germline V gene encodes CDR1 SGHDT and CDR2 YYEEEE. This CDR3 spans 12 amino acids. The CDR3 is CASSFGDSPLHF. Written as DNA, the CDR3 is TGTGCCAGCAGCTTCGGGGATTCACCCCTCCACTTT. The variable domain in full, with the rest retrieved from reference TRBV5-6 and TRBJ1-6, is DAGVTQSPTHLIKTRGQQVTLRCSPKSGHDTVSWYQQALGQGPQFIFQYYEEEERQRGNFPDRFSGHQFPNYSSELNVNALLLGDSALYLCASSFGDSPLHFGNGTRLTVT.

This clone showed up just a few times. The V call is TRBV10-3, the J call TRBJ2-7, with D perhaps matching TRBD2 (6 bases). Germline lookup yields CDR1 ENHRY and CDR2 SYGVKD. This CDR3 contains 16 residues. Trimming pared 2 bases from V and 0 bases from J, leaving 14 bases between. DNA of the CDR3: TGTGCCATCAGTGAGCTCGGAGGGGCCCTCTCCTACGAGCAGTACTTC. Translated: CAISELGGALSYEQYF.

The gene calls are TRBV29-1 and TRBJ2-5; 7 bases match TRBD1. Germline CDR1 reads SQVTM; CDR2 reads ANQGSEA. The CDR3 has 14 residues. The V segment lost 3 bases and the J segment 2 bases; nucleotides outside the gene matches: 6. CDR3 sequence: CSVDSTGQQETQYF. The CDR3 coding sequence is TGCAGCGTTGATTCCACGGGACAGCAAGAGACCCAGTACTTC. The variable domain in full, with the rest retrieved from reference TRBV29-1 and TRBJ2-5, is SAVISQKPSRDICQRGTSLTIQCQVDSQVTMMFWYRQQPGQSLTLIATANQGSEATYESGFVIDKFPISRPNLTFSTLTVSNMSPEDSSIYLCSVDSTGQQETQYFGPGTRLLVL.

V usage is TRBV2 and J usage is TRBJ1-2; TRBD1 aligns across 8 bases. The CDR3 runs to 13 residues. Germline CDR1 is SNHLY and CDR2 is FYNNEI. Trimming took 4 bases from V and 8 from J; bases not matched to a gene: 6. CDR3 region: CASSGQGARGYTF. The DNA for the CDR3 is TGTGCCAGCAGTGGGCAGGGGGCGCGGGGCTACACCTTC.

As DNA, the CDR3 is TGTGCCAGCAGCTTAATGGGGGGCGGGGGACGCACAGATACGCAGTATTTT. The encoded protein is CASSLMGGGGRTDTQYF. The rearrangement joins TRBV7-3 to TRBJ2-3, with a tentative D call TRBD2 (7 bases). Germline V gives CDR1 SGHTA, CDR2 FQGTGA. Trimming removed 1 base at V and 1 base at J, with 15 bases between. The CDR3 length is 17 residues.

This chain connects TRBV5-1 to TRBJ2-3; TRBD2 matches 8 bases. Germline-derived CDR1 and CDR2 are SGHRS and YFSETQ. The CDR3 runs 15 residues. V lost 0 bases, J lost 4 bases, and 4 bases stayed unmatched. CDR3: CASSLGLAQPDTQYF. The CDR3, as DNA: TGCGCCAGCAGCTTGGGACTAGCGCAGCCAGATACGCAGTATTTT. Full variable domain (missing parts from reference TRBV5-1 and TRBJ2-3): KAGVTQTPRYLIKTRGQQVTLSCSPISGHRSVSWYQQTPGQGLQFLFEYFSETQRNKGNFPGRFSGRQFSNSRSEMNVSTLELGDSALYLCASSLGLAQPDTQYFGPGTRLTVL.

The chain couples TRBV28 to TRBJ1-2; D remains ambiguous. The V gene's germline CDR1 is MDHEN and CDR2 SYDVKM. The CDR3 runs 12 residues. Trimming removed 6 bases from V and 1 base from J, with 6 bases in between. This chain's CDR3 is CASRPVNYGYTF. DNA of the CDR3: TGTGCCAGCAGGCCGGTTAACTATGGCTACACCTTC.